This TCR beta chain was identified during a study of control samples from healthy donors and cancer patients (dated by TCRdb to the early 2020s). Comments on this clone: There is no known antigen for this receptor. No base quality information exists; no much larger clone differs at one position.

The germline V gene gives CDR1 as SGHRS and CDR2 as YFSETQ. CDR3 length: 16 amino acids, cysteine to phenylalanine. Left in the record is the CDR3 DNA by itself, 48 bases read in frame from the first base. Cut back by 2 bases and 5 bases, the V and J ends lie 16 bases apart. Library preparation was by the immunoSEQ multiplex PCR assay. TCRdb limited this immuneACCESS table to in-frame rearrangements with V and J called. A share of clones is missing; checked studies link under half to unresolved V genes, and the rest is unexplained. For this sample the table gives about 180,000 clones, of which approximately 91% were detected only once. The ten largest clonotypes hold approximately 2% of the sample.

Source material: blood. The V gene is TRBV5-1 and the J gene is TRBJ1-4; possibly the D gene is TRBD1, per 5 matching bases. The TCR sequence derives from a woman between 35 and 50 years old in good health. The sequenced DNA is TGCGCCAGCAGCTTCGGGGCGCAGGCCTCGAATGAAAAACTGTTTTTT. Translated, this is CASSFGAQASNEKLFF.